This T cell receptor beta chain is drawn from a study of CD8+CD57+ T cells in acquired aplastic anemia. Background on the study: Sorted CD4+ and CD8+ cells yielded DNA averaging approximately 3 ug. The study's findings and limits: Patients and controls had in common some 30 CD8+ CDR3 sequences. Patient and control CD8+ Simpson's diversity was not significantly different.

This clonotype showed up just once. Its antigen is still unknown. One end of the junction varies from germline; a read error may be responsible. Genomic DNA, serving as template, underwent TCR beta VDJ and CDR3 profiling. TCRdb itself ran the reads through MiXCR, one entry per CDR3 protein. The table has 250,000 to 350,000 distinct CDR3 sequences, approximately 55% seen once. The clonotype was recovered from a human donor with severe aplastic anemia or a healthy control (not recorded which). What was sequenced was sorted CD4+, CD8+, or CD8+CD57+ T cells (not recorded which) from PBMCs.

The CDR3 loop is CASSEEGMGNTEAFF. Written as DNA, the CDR3 is TGTGCCAGCAGTGAGGAGGGGATGGGGAACACAGAAGCTTTCTTT. The genes are TRBV2 and TRBJ1-1, with D perhaps matching TRBD1 (5 bases). This CDR3 comprises 15 residues. CDR1 is SNHLY and CDR2 is FYNNEI in the germline V gene. Variable domain in full (rest from reference TRBV2 and TRBJ1-1): EPEVTQTPSHQVTQMGQEVILRCVPISNHLYFYWYRQILGQKVEFLVSFYNNEISEKSEIFDDQFSVERPDGSNFTLKIRSTKLEDSAMYFCASSEEGMGNTEAFFGQGTRLTVV.